Below are 4 T cell receptor beta chains sequenced from a single sample in a study of monozygotic twins with inflammatory bowel disease (dated 2019 in TCRdb). Receptor amplification or capture employed 5' RACE. TCRdb records Illumina HiSeq 2500 as the sequencer. Through TCRdb reprocessing, the reads give one entry per CDR3 protein sequence; DNA is omitted. The table held for this sample gives approximately 400,000 distinct CDR3 sequences. The top ten hold around 2.4% of the sample. Sequencing was performed on blood. These receptors all stem from a human donor with ulcerative colitis or Crohn's disease, or a healthy co-twin of an affected twin (not recorded which).

V and J are TRBV27 and TRBJ2-7; TCRdb's D gene call, TRBD1, goes unchecked for lack of DNA. The CDR3 is 19 amino acids. The germline V gene encodes CDR1 MNHEY and CDR2 SMNVEV (reference sequence). CDR3 protein: CASSPPAGTGASKAYEQYF.

V usage is TRBV7-2 and J usage is TRBJ2-5; as DNA is missing, the TRBD1 call by TCRdb cannot be tested. The CDR3 has 14 residues. Germline V gene lookup returns CDR1 SGHTA and CDR2 FQGNSA. The CDR3 reads CASSDRGGEETQYF.

The chain uses TRBV5-1 and TRBJ2-7; without DNA, the TCRdb call of TRBD2 cannot be checked. The CDR3 sequence is 17 residues long. Germline-derived CDR1 and CDR2 are SGHRS and YFSETQ. CDR3 loop: CASSPTRSLDPHTGQYF.

This sequence joins TRBV20-1 and TRBJ2-3. CDR3 length equals 15 residues. The germline gives CDR1 DFQATT, CDR2 SNEGSKA (reference sequence). The CDR3 loop reads CSARDRASRPDTQYF.